What follows is one T cell receptor (beta chain) and its context. Its cognate antigen is unknown. V was clipped by 5 bases and J by 4 bases; unmatched bases: 11. The CDR3 length is 15 residues. Germline V gene lookup returns CDR1 LNHDA and CDR2 SQIVND (reference sequence). Without exception, participants with HIV were treated in the United States. These data come from a study of long-term antiretroviral therapy in people with HIV. Study conclusions and caveats: Neither ART adherence, viral resistance nor therapy changes were documented. The data indicate that diversity increased after ART but remained below transplant donor controls. Pre-ART clonal expansions dominated every time point's repertoire.

Investigators performed immunoSEQ version v3.0 at survey level. Data came from immunoSEQ multiplex PCR; TCRdb stores just in-frame clones and leaves some out. The sample has approximately 26,000 clones, less than 85% seen once; the top ten hold roughly 10%. Sample: unsorted PBMCs, taken 2.3 years after starting antiretroviral therapy. The chain recombines TRBV19 with TRBJ2-7; 7 bases line up with TRBD2. The TCR sequence derives from a middle-aged man with HIV. In nucleotides, the CDR3 is TGTGCCAGTAGTCCCCAAGGAGCGGGGAAATACGAGCAGTACTTC. Residues: CASSPQGAGKYEQYF.